Presented here are 15 T cell receptor beta chains from one specimen sequenced in a study of Ad26.COV2.S vaccination and SARS-CoV-2 variants. The assay was immunoSEQ multiplex PCR, and TCRdb's table has in-frame clones only and misses some. This sample has 350,000 to 500,000 clones, with over 75% found just once. The treatment was: around 19 received Ad26.COV2.S at low or high dose, single or two shots; about 5 received placebo; per-sample allocation not given. Collection of the samples took place on day 63 after the first injection of vaccine or placebo. The sample was peripheral blood, taken in a trial of Ad26.COV2.S vaccine versus placebo. These receptors came from a person aged 18 to 65 who received the Ad26.COV2.S COVID-19 vaccine or a placebo.

The chain carries TRBV10-1 and TRBJ2-3; D unresolved. The CDR3 is 13 amino acids. Trimming left V 6 bases short and J 1 base short, with 8 bases between. The germline V gene encodes CDR1 WNHNN and CDR2 SYGVQD (reference sequence). The CDR3, as DNA: TGCGCCAGCAGCCGGGCTGGCACAGATACGCAGTATTTT. Protein sequence: CASSRAGTDTQYF.

J is TRBJ2-5 and V is TRBV7-3, with 8 bases aligning to TRBD1. The junction had 8 bases not matched to a gene; V was cut back by 6 bases and J by 5 bases. This CDR3 has 14 residues. Per the germline V gene, CDR1 is SGHTA and CDR2 is FQGTGA. CDR3 residues: CASSQTGGMETQYF. The CDR3 DNA is TGTGCCAGCAGTCAAACAGGGGGTATGGAGACCCAGTACTTC. The variable domain in full, completed from reference TRBV7-3 and TRBJ2-5, reads GAGVSQTPSNKVTEKGKYVELRCDPISGHTALYWYRQSLGQGPEFLIYFQGTGAADDSGLPNDRFFAVRPEGSVSTLKIQRTERGDSAVYLCASSQTGGMETQYFGPGTRLLVL.

This clone was seen just once. The chain links TRBV5-6 to TRBJ2-1; 9 bases align to TRBD1. V trimming: 5 bases; J trimming: 6 bases; junction bases outside the gene matches: 9. The germline V gene encodes CDR1 SGHDT and CDR2 YYEEEE. CDR3 length: 15 amino acids. CDR3 DNA sequence: TGTGCCAGCAGTTCCGGGACAGGGATAGGCAATGAGCAGTTCTTC. Its protein product is CASSSGTGIGNEQFF.

This clone was seen a single time. This chain connects TRBV7-9 to TRBJ2-1; weak D call: TRBD1 (5 bases). The length of the CDR3 is 13 residues. Trimming shortened V by 8 bases and J by 9 bases, and 17 bases separated the two germline ends. CDR1 is SEHNR, CDR2 FQNEAQ, per germline (reference sequence). CDR3 amino acids: CASLREIGVEQFF. The CDR3 nucleotides read TGTGCCAGCCTAAGAGAGATAGGGGTTGAGCAGTTCTTC.

A single count supports this clone. V gene TRBV5-6 combines with J gene TRBJ2-3; unclear D gene. The CDR3 extends over 13 amino acids. CDR1 and CDR2 (germline): SGHDT, YYEEEE. Trimming took 1 base from V and 2 from J, leaving 5 bases between them. The CDR3 spells CASSLPDTDTQYF. CDR3 DNA sequence: TGTGCCAGCAGCTTGCCAGACACAGATACGCAGTATTTT.

This rearrangement joins TRBV7-9 to TRBJ2-7; 7 bases agree with TRBD2. The germline V gene encodes CDR1 SEHNR and CDR2 FQNEAQ (reference sequence). Losses at the gene ends were 6 bases for V and 2 bases for J; bases not matched to a gene: 13. This CDR3 is 16 amino acids long. As DNA, the CDR3 is TGTGCCAGCAGTATGCGGGGGTCAGATAACACCTACGAGCAGTACTTC. This gives the protein CASSMRGSDNTYEQYF.

The rearrangement uses TRBV25-1 and TRBJ2-5; D unclear. Trimming left V 8 bases short and J 4 bases short, with 5 bases between. The CDR3 length is 10 residues. Per the germline V gene, CDR1 is MGHDK and CDR2 is SYGVNS. CDR3 in amino acids: CASAGETQYF. Written as DNA, the CDR3 is TGTGCCAGCGCCGGAGAGACCCAGTACTTC.

On this clone itself: This sequence may be a read error, since a much larger clone differs from it by one base. V gene TRBV15 combines with J gene TRBJ2-7, with 9 bases fitting TRBD1. J lost 5 bases, V lost 1 base, and 6 bases had no gene match. The CDR3 has 15 amino acids. Germline CDR1 and CDR2: LNHNV and YYDKDF (reference sequence). The CDR3 sequence is CATSRGGTGIDEQYF. CDR3 DNA: TGTGCCACCAGCAGAGGGGGGACAGGGATCGACGAGCAGTACTTC.

The chain joins TRBV9 to TRBJ1-3; D gene uncertain. Trimming removed 1 base at V and 0 bases at J, with 11 bases between. The germline CDR1 and CDR2 sequences are SGDLS and YYNGEE. The CDR3 length is 16 residues. In nucleotides, the CDR3 is TGTGCCAGCAGCGTAAGTGACACACGCTCTGGAAACACCATATATTTT. Protein: CASSVSDTRSGNTIYF.

The chain joins TRBV28 to TRBJ2-5; possible D gene TRBD1, 7 bases. From germline, CDR1 is MDHEN and CDR2 SYDVKM. This CDR3 comprises 15 residues. V was clipped by 3 bases and J by 6 bases, with 17 bases between them. In nucleotides, the CDR3 is TGTGCCAGCAGTTTCCACAGGGGCGCGGGGAAGACCCAGTACTTC. As protein: CASSFHRGAGKTQYF.

The chain carries TRBV4-1 and TRBJ2-1, with TRBD1 identical over 7 bases. The V gene end was trimmed by 5 bases and the J gene end by 4 bases; junction bases not matched to a gene: 11. The germline V gene has CDR1 MGHRA and CDR2 YSYEKL. The CDR3 is made up of 16 amino acids. The CDR3 sequence is CASSYDDREPYNEQFF. CDR3 sequence (DNA): TGCGCCAGCAGCTACGACGACAGGGAACCATACAATGAGCAGTTCTTC.

The J gene is TRBJ2-7, the V gene TRBV6-2 or TRBV6-3, with 13 bases lining up with TRBD2. Germline trimming cut 2 bases from V and 5 bases from J; bases unmatched to any gene: 3. Germline V gene data show CDR1 as MNHEY and CDR2 as SVGEGT. The length of the CDR3 is 15 residues. CDR3 nucleotides: TGTGCCAGCAGTTACGGGACTAGCGGGAACGACGAGCAGTACTTC. Its translation: CASSYGTSGNDEQYF.

This chain uses TRBV25-1 with TRBJ1-1; D may be TRBD1 (6 bases). The germline gives CDR1 MGHDK, CDR2 SYGVNS. The CDR3 spans 15 residues. Trimming removed 3 bases from V and 3 bases from J, with 14 bases in between. DNA of the CDR3: TGTGCCAGCAGTGATCTACAGGGAGGGGACACTGAAGCTTTCTTT. It translates to CASSDLQGGDTEAFF.

This chain joins TRBV10-3 and TRBJ1-5; D is possibly TRBD1 (5 bases). Germline values: CDR1 ENHRY, CDR2 SYGVKD. Trimming cost V 4 bases and J 7 bases, with 11 bases left between them. This CDR3 has 13 residues. In nucleotides, the CDR3 is TGTGCCATCAGTGTGGATGAGGGGCAGCCCCAGCATTTT. This encodes CAISVDEGQPQHF.

The chain joins TRBV11-2 to TRBJ2-7; a possible D gene is TRBD1 (5 bases). CDR1 is SGHAT, CDR2 FQNNGV, per germline. The CDR3 is 13 residues long. The V end was cut by 4 bases, the J end by 6 bases, with 13 bases between. The CDR3 sequence: CASSSEDIPEQYF. In DNA form, the CDR3 reads TGTGCCAGCAGCTCCGAGGACATTCCCGAGCAGTACTTC.